The T cell receptor beta chain described here comes from a study of blood T cell repertoires in COVID-19 (dated by TCRdb to about 2020). For the wider study: Samples from collaborators originated in the United States, Italy and Spain and spanned both the acute and convalescent phases of COVID-19. Deeply sampled blood TCRbeta repertoires from subjects exposed to, actively infected with, or recovered from COVID-19 were included in the dataset. A de-identified subject ID, COVID-19 status, age in years and sex were almost always included in the sample metadata. HLA class I and class II types, where available, came from metadata supplied by the sample provider rather than from assay-based typing. The prospective study material was composed of cDNA or gDNA derived from T cells, B-cell-depleted T cells, or PBMCs. The samples were drawn from two sources: the first 160 participants of the ongoing ImmuneRACE study, and 1,200 or so subjects contributed by 6 global collaborators. A freely available public database, intended as a resource for researchers studying the immune response to SARS-CoV-2, is where the repertoires were released.

Concerning this clone: Its binding antigen is unknown. Base quality data are lacking; no much larger clone is found one base away.

One collaborating source in Seattle enrolled patients while the patients were actively infected and followed the patients over time throughout the course of disease. Collaborating institutions collected whole blood in K2EDTA tubes following their own protocols. For TCRbeta analysis, collaborators shipped samples in one of three forms: frozen whole blood, isolated PBMCs, or DNA extracted from either of those sample types. TCRbeta CDR3 regions were amplified from genomic DNA using the immunoSEQ Assay, a bias-controlled multiplex PCR. On the authors' methods: Within the assay, amplification of reference gene primers was used to estimate how many nucleated cells each sample contained. To quantify the absolute abundance of each unique TCRbeta CDR3 rearrangement, sequence reads were collapsed and filtered. For each sample, productive Simpson clonality was calculated as the square root of Simpson's diversity index over productive rearrangements. The clones in this table, taken by TCRdb from immuneACCESS, are in-frame only. Not every clone is retained; where verified, under half of the shortfall comes from an unresolved V gene, and the cause of the rest is unknown. The DNA was the basis for D and trimming; V, J and clone size are from that table. The table for this sample lists tens of thousands of clones; 70% to 90% of them were counted only once. In total, the top ten clones hold approximately 4.5% of the sample.

Beyond this particular receptor, the publication reports: How much clinical and demographic metadata was included differed by source and by participant, and the metadata was provided uncurated.

The junction carries 14 bases between V and J, which are trimmed by 5 bases and 6 bases respectively. The CDR3 has 14 amino acids, counting the end cysteine and phenylalanine. This entry keeps only the CDR3 DNA: 42 bases, framed from base 1. Taken from the germline V gene (reference sequence), the CDR1 and CDR2 loops are SEHNR and FQNEAQ. This chain is built from TRBV7-9 and TRBJ2-1; TRBD1 is a possible D gene, resting on 6 matching bases. This clonotype was obtained from a man aged 60 to 75 with COVID-19, enrolled during active disease. Sequencing was performed on peripheral blood. The nucleotide sequence is TGTGCCAGCAGCATGGACAGTGGATCCAATGAGCAGTTCTTC. It encodes CASSMDSGSNEQFF.